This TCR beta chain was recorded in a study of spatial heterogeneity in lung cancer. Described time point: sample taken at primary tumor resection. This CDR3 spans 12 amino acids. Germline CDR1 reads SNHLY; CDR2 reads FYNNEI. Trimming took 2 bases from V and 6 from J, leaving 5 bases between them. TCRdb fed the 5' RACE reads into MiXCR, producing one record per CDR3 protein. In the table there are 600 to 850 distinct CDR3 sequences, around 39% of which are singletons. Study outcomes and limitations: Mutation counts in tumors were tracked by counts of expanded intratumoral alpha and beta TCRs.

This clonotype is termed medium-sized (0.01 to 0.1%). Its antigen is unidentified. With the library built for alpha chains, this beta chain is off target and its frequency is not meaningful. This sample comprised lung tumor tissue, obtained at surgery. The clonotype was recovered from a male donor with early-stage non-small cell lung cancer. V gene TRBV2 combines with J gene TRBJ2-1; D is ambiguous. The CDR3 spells CASSEFTNEQFF. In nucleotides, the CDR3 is TGTGCCAGCAGTGAATTCACCAATGAGCAGTTCTTC.